This T cell receptor (beta chain) derives from a study of T-cell memory formation after mild COVID-19. Study outcomes and limitations: Detection of some responders pre-infection suggested pre-existing cross-reactive memory T cells participated.

TCRdb processed the 5' RACE reads anew with MiXCR; each CDR3 protein has one entry. Of hundreds of thousands of distinct CDR3 sequences listed, over 20% were seen once; the top ten hold approximately 12%. For this clonotype: Its antigen is unknown.

Per the germline V gene, CDR1 is SGHAT and CDR2 is FQNNGV. This CDR3 has 15 amino acids. Losses at the gene ends were 4 bases for V and 0 bases for J; bases not matched to a gene: 4. The specimen sequenced was PBMCs or a T cell subset sorted from them (not recorded which). V usage is TRBV11-2 and J usage is TRBJ2-7; TRBD1 matches 9 bases. This sequence originates from an adult woman who had mild COVID-19 (a few samples of this study predate the infection). Cell type and time point are not known. The CDR3 loop is CASSSGTGISYEQYF. CDR3 bases: TGTGCCAGCAGCTCCGGGACAGGGATCTCCTACGAGCAGTACTTC.